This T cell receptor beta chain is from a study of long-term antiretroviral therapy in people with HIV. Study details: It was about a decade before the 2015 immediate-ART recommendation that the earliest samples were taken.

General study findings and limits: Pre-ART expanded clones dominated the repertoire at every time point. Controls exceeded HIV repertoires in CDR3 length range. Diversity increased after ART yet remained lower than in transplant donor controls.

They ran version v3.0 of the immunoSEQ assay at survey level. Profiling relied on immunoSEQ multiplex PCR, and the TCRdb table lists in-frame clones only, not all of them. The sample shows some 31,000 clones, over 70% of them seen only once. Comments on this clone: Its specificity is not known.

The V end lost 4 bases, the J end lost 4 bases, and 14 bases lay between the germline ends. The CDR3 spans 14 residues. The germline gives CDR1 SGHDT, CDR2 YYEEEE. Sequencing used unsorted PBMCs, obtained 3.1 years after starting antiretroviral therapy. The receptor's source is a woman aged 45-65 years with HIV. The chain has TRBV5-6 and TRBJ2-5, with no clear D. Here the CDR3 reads CASSKLQLRETQYF. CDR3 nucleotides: TGTGCCAGCAGCAAATTACAGCTCAGAGAGACCCAGTACTTC.